This T cell receptor beta chain was identified during a study of response to subunit inactivated influenza vaccine. After removal of 3 bases from V and 4 bases from J, the junction contained 8 bases not matched to a gene. This CDR3 contains 16 residues. Germline assignment: CDR1 SGHRS and CDR2 YFSETQ. TCRdb recomputed calls from the RT-PCR reads with MiXCR, one row per CDR3 protein. The top ten hold approximately 2% of the sample, which has roughly 520,000 distinct CDR3 sequences, around 25% seen once. V and J are TRBV5-1 and TRBJ2-3, with 10 bases that match TRBD2. This sequence was found in a man over 45 who received an inactivated influenza vaccine. Specimen: CD4+ T cells sorted from PBMCs, collected more than 4 days after vaccination. The CDR3 DNA is TGCGCCAGCAGCTATGCCGGGACTAGCGTCGCAGATACGCAGTATTTT. Its translation: CASSYAGTSVADTQYF.